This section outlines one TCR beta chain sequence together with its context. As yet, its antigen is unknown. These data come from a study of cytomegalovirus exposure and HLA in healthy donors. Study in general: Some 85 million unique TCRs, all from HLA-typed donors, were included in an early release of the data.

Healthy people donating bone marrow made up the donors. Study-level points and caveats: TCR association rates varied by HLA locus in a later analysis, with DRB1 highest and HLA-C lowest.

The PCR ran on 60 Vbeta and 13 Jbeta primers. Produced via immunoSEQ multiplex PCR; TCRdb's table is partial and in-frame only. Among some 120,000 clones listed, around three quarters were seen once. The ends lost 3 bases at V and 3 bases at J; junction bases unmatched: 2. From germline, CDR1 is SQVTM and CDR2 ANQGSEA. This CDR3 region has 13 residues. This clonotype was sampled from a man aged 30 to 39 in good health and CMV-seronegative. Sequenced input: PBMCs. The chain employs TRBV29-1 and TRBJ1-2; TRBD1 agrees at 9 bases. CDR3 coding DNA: TGCAGCGTTGACACAGGGGGCCACTATGGCTACACCTTC. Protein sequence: CSVDTGGHYGYTF.